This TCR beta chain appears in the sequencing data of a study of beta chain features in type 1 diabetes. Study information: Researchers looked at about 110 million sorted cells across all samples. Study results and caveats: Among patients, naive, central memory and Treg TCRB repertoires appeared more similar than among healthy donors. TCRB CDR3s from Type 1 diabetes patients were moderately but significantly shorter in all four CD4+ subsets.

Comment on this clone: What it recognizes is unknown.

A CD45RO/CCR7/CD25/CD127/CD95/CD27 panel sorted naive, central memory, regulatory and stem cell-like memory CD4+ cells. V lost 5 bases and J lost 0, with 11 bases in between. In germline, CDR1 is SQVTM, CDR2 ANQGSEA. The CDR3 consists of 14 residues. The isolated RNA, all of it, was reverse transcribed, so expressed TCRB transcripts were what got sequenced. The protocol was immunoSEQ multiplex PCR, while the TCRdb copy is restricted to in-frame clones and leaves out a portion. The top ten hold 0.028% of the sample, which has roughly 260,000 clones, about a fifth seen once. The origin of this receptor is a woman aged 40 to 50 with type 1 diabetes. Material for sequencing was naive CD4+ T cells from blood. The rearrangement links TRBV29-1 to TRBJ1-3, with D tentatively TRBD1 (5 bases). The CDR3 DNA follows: TGCAGCGTTACCGACAGTCTCTCTGGAAACACCATATATTTT. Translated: CSVTDSLSGNTIYF.